These 32 T cell receptor beta chains share one sample of origin, sequenced in a study of OX40 agonist ivuxolimab in advanced cancers. Generated by immunoSEQ multiplex PCR, the TCRdb table keeps only in-frame clones and is missing some. The sample consists of 45,000 to 50,000 clones, roughly 87% of them appearing once. The starting material was CD4+ or CD8+ T cells sorted from blood, obtained in a trial of the OX40 agonist ivuxolimab. The receptors come from an adult with an advanced solid tumor such as melanoma, head and neck, liver or kidney cancer.

V usage is TRBV7-9 and J usage is TRBJ2-7; 8 bases are a match to TRBD2. This CDR3 contains 14 residues. Per germline, CDR1 SEHNR and CDR2 FQNEAQ (reference sequence). The J segment lost 6 bases and the V segment lost 5 bases, leaving 9 bases of the junction unmatched. The CDR3 DNA reads TGTGCCAGCAGCAGGGGCGGGAGGTACACCGAGCAGTACTTC. Translating gives CASSRGGRYTEQYF.

The rearrangement uses TRBV5-6 and TRBJ2-7; tentative D call: TRBD2 (7 bases). Per germline, CDR1 SGHDT and CDR2 YYEEEE. Trimming stripped 4 bases from V and 6 bases from J, with 11 bases between. The CDR3 runs to 12 residues. CDR3 nucleotides: TGTGCCAGCAGCGGGGAGGGGGTCGAGCAGTACTTC. Protein product: CASSGEGVEQYF.

The chain uses TRBV2 and TRBJ1-4, with D possibly being TRBD1 (5 bases). Germline V gene sequence: CDR1 SNHLY, CDR2 FYNNEI. This CDR3 is built from 15 residues. Trimming stripped 3 bases from V and 13 bases from J, with 21 bases between. CDR3 loop: CASSDPLGGGVGLFF. CDR3 nucleotides: TGTGCCAGCAGTGACCCACTGGGGGGTGGGGTGGGACTGTTTTTT.

The gene calls are TRBV6-5 and TRBJ1-2; TRBD1 might be the D (5 bases). The CDR3 extends over 14 amino acids. V lost 5 bases to trimming and J lost 2 bases, with 12 bases between them. Germline CDR1 and CDR2: MNHEY and SVGAGI. The CDR3: CASSGAGRNYGYTF. CDR3 sequence (DNA): TGTGCCAGCAGTGGAGCGGGACGGAACTATGGCTACACCTTC.

This clone appeared a single time. The CDR3 loop reads CASSLEGQGGTEAFF. Here the CDR3 DNA reads TGTGCCAGCAGCTTGGAGGGACAGGGAGGAACTGAAGCTTTCTTT. The chain uses TRBV5-6 and TRBJ1-1; 9 bases match TRBD1. The V gene end was trimmed by 0 bases and the J gene end by 5 bases; junction bases not matched to a gene: 5. The germline V gene encodes CDR1 SGHDT and CDR2 YYEEEE. CDR3 length: 15 amino acids.

The J gene is TRBJ2-1, the V gene TRBV28; the D gene is possibly TRBD2 (6 bases). V dropped 7 bases and J dropped 7 bases, with 20 bases sitting between them. The germline gives CDR1 MDHEN, CDR2 SYDVKM. The CDR3 runs 15 residues. The CDR3 loop reads CASTPAPRAGNEQFF. The CDR3 DNA reads TGTGCCAGCACCCCCGCCCCCAGGGCGGGGAATGAGCAGTTCTTC. Drawing the rest from reference TRBV28 and TRBJ2-1, the complete variable domain is DVKVTQSSRYLVKRTGEKVFLECVQDMDHENMFWYRQDPGLGLRLIYFSYDVKMKEKGDIPEGYSVSREKKERFSLILESASTNQTSMYLCASTPAPRAGNEQFFGPGTRLTVL.

This chain connects TRBV29-1 to TRBJ2-1; the D gene is possibly TRBD2 (5 bases). The CDR3 extends over 12 amino acids. V lost 2 bases, J lost 8 bases, and 10 bases lay in between. The germline CDR1 and CDR2 sequences are SQVTM and ANQGSEA. The CDR3 region has the DNA TGCAGCGTTGAACAAGGAGGTGATGAGCAGTTCTTC. It specifies CSVEQGGDEQFF.

J is TRBJ2-3 and V is TRBV28; 8 nucleotides align to TRBD2. Per germline, CDR1 MDHEN and CDR2 SYDVKM. The trim removed 2 bases at V and 2 bases at J, leaving 12 bases unmatched. The CDR3 runs 18 residues. CDR3 in DNA: TGTGCCAGCAGTTTAAGGAGTGTGGTAGCGGGATACACAGATACGCAGTATTTT. Protein: CASSLRSVVAGYTDTQYF.

The gene calls are TRBV7-2 and TRBJ1-1; a weak D match, TRBD1 (5 bases). Per germline, CDR1 SGHTA and CDR2 FQGNSA. Trimming cost V 5 bases and J 10 bases, with 14 bases left between them. The length of the CDR3 is 12 residues. This CDR3 reads CASSPVVGGAFF. Written as DNA, the CDR3 is TGTGCCAGCAGCCCAGTTGTGGGGGGAGCTTTCTTT.

The V and J genes are TRBV2 and TRBJ2-1; D perhaps matches TRBD1 (6 bases). The V gene lost 7 bases and the J gene lost 12 bases, with 13 bases spanning the gap. The CDR3 loop spans 11 amino acids. CDR1 is SNHLY and CDR2 is FYNNEI in the germline V gene. The CDR3 nucleotides are TGTGCCAGCAATACAGGGATCGGGCAGTTCTTC. Its translation: CASNTGIGQFF.

The rearrangement uses TRBV6-5 and TRBJ2-3, with D hard to call. Germline loops: CDR1 MNHEY, CDR2 SVGAGI. CDR3 length equals 11 residues. The V and J ends lost 7 bases and 6 bases respectively, with 8 bases between them. This CDR3 is CASTYGDTQYF. In DNA, the CDR3 is TGTGCCAGCACCTACGGGGATACGCAGTATTTT.

J is TRBJ1-2 and V is TRBV6-5, with D possibly matching TRBD1 (5 bases). In germline, CDR1 is MNHEY, CDR2 SVGAGI. V was clipped by 0 bases and J by 8 bases, with 19 bases between them. The CDR3 length is 16 residues. Here the CDR3 reads CASSYSLSGRGRGYTF. Here the CDR3 DNA reads TGTGCCAGCAGTTACTCGCTCTCAGGGAGGGGCCGCGGCTACACCTTC.

The chain uses TRBV9 and TRBJ1-1; a possible D gene is TRBD1 (5 bases). Trimming pared 7 bases from V and 5 bases from J, leaving 15 bases between. Germline V gene sequence: CDR1 SGDLS, CDR2 YYNGEE. The CDR3 runs to 13 residues. The CDR3 here is CASGEGRETEAFF. CDR3 nucleotide sequence: TGTGCCAGCGGTGAGGGCAGGGAGACTGAAGCTTTCTTT.

The V call is TRBV28, the J call TRBJ1-4, with TRBD1 as a possible D gene (5 bases). The germline V and J ends were trimmed by 3 bases and 5 bases, with 7 bases remaining between them. The CDR3 runs 13 residues. From germline, CDR1 is MDHEN and CDR2 SYDVKM. The CDR3 here is CASSFRANEKLFF. The CDR3 DNA reads TGTGCCAGCAGTTTCAGGGCGAATGAAAAACTGTTTTTT. The variable domain in full, with the rest retrieved from reference TRBV28 and TRBJ1-4, is DVKVTQSSRYLVKRTGEKVFLECVQDMDHENMFWYRQDPGLGLRLIYFSYDVKMKEKGDIPEGYSVSREKKERFSLILESASTNQTSMYLCASSFRANEKLFFGSGTQLSVL.

The chain links TRBV5-6 to TRBJ2-3; 8 bases agree with TRBD2. Looked up from germline, CDR1 is SGHDT and CDR2 is YYEEEE. V shed 5 bases and J 1 base; nucleotides not matched to a gene: 12. This CDR3 contains 17 residues. CDR3 sequence reads: CASRSFAGGLRTDTQYF. The DNA of the CDR3 is TGTGCCAGCAGATCATTCGCGGGGGGCTTGCGCACAGATACGCAGTATTTT.

The chain carries TRBV10-2 and TRBJ1-1, with no clear D. The CDR3 contains 11 residues. The V end lost 8 bases, the J end lost 8 bases, and 12 bases lay between the germline ends. Germline V lookup: CDR1 WSHSY, CDR2 SAAADI. CDR3 loop: CASGEGPEAFF. For the CDR3, the DNA is TGCGCCAGCGGGGAGGGTCCGGAAGCTTTCTTT.

The chain is built from TRBV29-1 and TRBJ2-1; TRBD1 might be the D (5 bases). The CDR3 covers 13 residues. The germline V gene encodes CDR1 SQVTM and CDR2 ANQGSEA. Trimming cost V 4 bases and J 7 bases, with 14 bases left between them. CDR3 sequence (DNA): TGCAGCGTTGGGCAGGCCAAGGGGAATGAGCAGTTCTTC. Protein: CSVGQAKGNEQFF.

A single count supports this clone. The CDR3 DNA follows: TGTGCCAGCAGCTATGAATGGGGACAGGGTGGCACTGAAGCTTTCTTT. As protein: CASSYEWGQGGTEAFF. The chain carries TRBV5-4 and TRBJ1-1; TRBD1 agrees at 9 bases. Looked up from germline, CDR1 is SGHNT and CDR2 is YYREEE (reference sequence). Trimming removed 3 bases from V and 4 bases from J; junction bases left unmatched: 10. The CDR3 consists of 16 residues.

The rearrangement links TRBV7-9 to TRBJ2-7; D call uncertain. Germline V CDR1 and CDR2: SEHNR, FQNEAQ (reference sequence). V lost 4 bases and J lost 3, with 7 bases in between. CDR3 length equals 12 residues. Written as DNA, the CDR3 is TGTGCCAGCAGCTCAGACAACTACGAGCAGTACGTC. Protein: CASSSDNYEQYV.

The V and J genes are TRBV6-5 and TRBJ1-4; possible D gene TRBD1, 5 bases. The V end lost 2 bases, the J end lost 1 base, and 11 bases lay between the germline ends. Per the germline V gene, CDR1 is MNHEY and CDR2 is SVGAGI. The CDR3 totals 16 residues. The CDR3, as DNA: TGTGCCAGCAGTTACGGCGGGGCTTTAACTAATGAAAAACTGTTTTTT. This codes for CASSYGGALTNEKLFF.

The V and J genes are TRBV28 and TRBJ1-5; D gene uncertain. The CDR3 consists of 15 residues. V was cut by 8 bases and J by 4 bases, with 18 bases left in between. Germline V gene lookup returns CDR1 MDHEN and CDR2 SYDVKM. In DNA, the CDR3 is TGTGCCAGCGGAGTAGACTCGGACGAAAATCAGCCCCAGCATTTT. It encodes CASGVDSDENQPQHF.

The J gene is TRBJ1-5, the V gene TRBV18, with TRBD1 matching over 7 bases. In germline, CDR1 is KGHSH, CDR2 LQKENI. CDR3 length: 16 residues. The J segment lost 0 bases and the V segment lost 3 bases, leaving 5 bases of the junction unmatched. In nucleotides, the CDR3 is TGTGCCAGCTCACCGGACAGGTCCTATAGCAATCAGCCCCAGCATTTT. It specifies CASSPDRSYSNQPQHF.

The chain has TRBV2 and TRBJ2-1; no clear D. The CDR3 contains 13 residues. The V gene lost 5 bases and the J gene lost 4 bases, with 9 bases spanning the gap. Germline V gene lookup returns CDR1 SNHLY and CDR2 FYNNEI. The chain's CDR3 is CASSLDTYNEQFF. In nucleotides, the CDR3 is TGTGCCAGCAGTCTCGACACATACAATGAGCAGTTCTTC.

The rearrangement links TRBV10-3 to TRBJ2-1; 7 bases map to TRBD1. Germline loops: CDR1 ENHRY, CDR2 SYGVKD. V gave up 4 bases and J gave up 3 bases; unmatched junction bases: 12. The CDR3 loop spans 17 amino acids. The CDR3: CAISAGWLGQNYNEQFF. The CDR3 bases are TGTGCCATCAGTGCCGGATGGTTGGGACAGAACTACAATGAGCAGTTCTTC.

This sequence joins TRBV4-3 and TRBJ1-4, with a tentative D call TRBD1 (6 bases). The CDR3 extends over 15 amino acids. Germline CDR1 and CDR2: LGHNA and YSLEER. The V gene lost 0 bases and the J gene lost 8 bases, with 13 bases spanning the gap. CDR3 sequence: CASSQDGTLMEKLFF. The CDR3 bases are TGCGCCAGCAGCCAAGACGGGACACTAATGGAAAAACTGTTTTTT.

The chain employs TRBV25-1 and TRBJ1-3; D uncertain. The CDR3 loop spans 13 amino acids. The V end was cut by 1 base, the J end by 4 bases, with 5 bases between. Germline CDR1 reads MGHDK; CDR2 reads SYGVNS. Written as DNA, the CDR3 is TGTGCCAGCAGTGAATCTTGGGGAAACACCATATATTTT. This codes for CASSESWGNTIYF.

The gene calls are TRBV7-9 and TRBJ2-7; D is perhaps TRBD1 or TRBD2 (5 bases each). The CDR3 runs 16 residues. Per germline, CDR1 SEHNR and CDR2 FQNEAQ (reference sequence). Trimming pared 2 bases from V and 0 bases from J, leaving 14 bases between. The CDR3: CASSLPRDGTSYEQYF. The CDR3 DNA reads TGTGCCAGCAGCTTACCCCGGGACGGAACCTCCTACGAGCAGTACTTC.

CDR3 sequence: CASSRQGPQETQYF. The CDR3 region has the DNA TGTGCCAGCAGCCGACAGGGCCCCCAAGAGACCCAGTACTTC. V and J are TRBV7-9 and TRBJ2-5, with TRBD1 matching 7 bases. Looked up from germline, CDR1 is SEHNR and CDR2 is FQNEAQ (reference sequence). Trimming at V came to 5 bases and at J to 1 base, leaving 4 bases not matched to a gene. This CDR3 is 14 amino acids long.

This clone was recorded once. This chain connects TRBV14 to TRBJ2-1, with D perhaps being TRBD1 or TRBD2 (5 bases each). V shed 0 bases and J shed 4 bases, with 13 bases lying between them. The germline gives CDR1 SGHDN, CDR2 FVKESK. The CDR3 extends over 16 amino acids. The CDR3 DNA reads TGTGCCAGCAGCCAAGAATGGGGGTGGGGATACAATGAGCAGTTCTTC. Its protein product is CASSQEWGWGYNEQFF.

This clone has just one count. This chain joins TRBV7-9 and TRBJ1-1, with TRBD1 matching over 11 bases. The V gene's germline CDR1 is SEHNR and CDR2 FQNEAQ (reference sequence). After removal of 7 bases from V and 5 bases from J, the junction contained 6 bases not matched to a gene. This CDR3 comprises 14 residues. CDR3 DNA: TGTGCCAGCATCTCCGGGACAGGGGGTACTGAAGCTTTCTTT. It is translated as CASISGTGGTEAFF.

V and J are TRBV9 and TRBJ1-4; D ambiguous. The CDR3 has 12 amino acids. The V end lost 2 bases, the J end lost 4 bases, and 3 bases lay between the germline ends. Germline lookup yields CDR1 SGDLS and CDR2 YYNGEE. CDR3 protein: CASSVNNEKLFF. CDR3 sequence (DNA): TGTGCCAGCAGCGTTAATAATGAAAAACTGTTTTTT.

The V call is TRBV2, the J call TRBJ2-7, with unresolved D. Germline-derived CDR1 and CDR2 are SNHLY and FYNNEI. Trimming shortened V by 3 bases and J by 3 bases, and 6 bases separated the two germline ends. The CDR3 sequence is 12 residues long. The CDR3 sequence is CASSDKVYEQYF. The CDR3 DNA reads as TGTGCCAGCAGTGACAAAGTCTACGAGCAGTACTTC.